This T cell receptor (beta chain) was identified in a study of control samples from healthy donors and cancer patients. The repertoire was sequenced with immunoSEQ multiplex PCR; TCRdb's copy has only in-frame clones and lacks some. The sample includes about 110,000 clones, approximately 90% of them seen just once. This CDR3 is 14 amino acids long. Germline loops: CDR1 SEHNR, CDR2 FQNEAQ (reference sequence). Trimming left V 1 base short and J 1 base short, with 7 bases between. The rearrangement links TRBV7-9 to TRBJ2-5; D remains ambiguous. This clonotype was obtained from a woman under 30 in good health. Sequencing input: blood. The CDR3 is CASSLEGFQETQYF. The CDR3 DNA reads TGTGCCAGCAGCTTAGAGGGTTTCCAAGAGACCCAGTACTTC.